These 17 T cell receptor beta chains were all obtained from the same sample, sequenced in a study of early T cells in non-severe SARS-CoV-2 infection. TCRdb recomputed calls from the 5' RACE reads with MiXCR, one row per CDR3 protein. Counted here are under 70,000 distinct CDR3 sequences, over 5% occurring once; the ten biggest clones make up under 8%. The sequencing input was whole blood. Source of these receptors: an adult who was a healthcare worker with PCR-confirmed SARS-CoV-2 infection or an uninfected control (not recorded which).

V gene TRBV27 combines with J gene TRBJ2-7; D gene ambiguous. CDR3 length equals 16 residues. Germline assignment: CDR1 MNHEY and CDR2 SMNVEV (reference sequence). The V end lost 0 bases, the J end lost 1 base, and 13 bases lay between the germline ends. The CDR3 loop is CASSLSRLGRSYEQYF. The CDR3 DNA follows: TGTGCCAGCAGTTTATCCCGTCTGGGTCGGTCCTACGAGCAGTACTTC.

The rearrangement uses TRBV7-3 and TRBJ2-5, with TRBD2 matching 8 bases. The V gene end was trimmed by 5 bases and the J gene end by 2 bases; junction bases not matched to a gene: 4. Germline lookup yields CDR1 SGHTA and CDR2 FQGTGA. This CDR3 has 14 amino acids. The CDR3 DNA follows: TGTGCCAGCAGCCCATCGGGGGGGCAAGAGACCCAGTACTTC. This encodes CASSPSGGQETQYF.

The sample holds a few counts of this clonotype. The V call is TRBV19, the J call TRBJ2-4; D remains unclear. CDR1 and CDR2 (germline): LNHDA, SQIVND (reference sequence). The V end was cut by 2 bases, the J end by 5 bases, with 22 bases between. The CDR3 consists of 18 residues. The CDR3 DNA is TGTGCCAGTAGTATATGGTACGAATCTGAAACCGACGAAAACATTCAGTACTTC. Translating gives CASSIWYESETDENIQYF.

Many counts were recorded for this clonotype. The rearrangement joins TRBV20-1 to TRBJ2-5; no reliable D call. The V gene's germline CDR1 is DFQATT and CDR2 SNEGSKA (reference sequence). V gave up 6 bases and J gave up 4 bases, with 18 bases separating them. This CDR3 has 14 residues. The CDR3 bases are TGCAGTGCGACCAGCTGGGCCCTTCGAGAGACCCAGTACTTC. Protein sequence: CSATSWALRETQYF.

The chain recombines TRBV11-2 with TRBJ2-3; 9 positions match TRBD2. The J segment lost 5 bases and the V segment lost 2 bases, leaving 14 bases of the junction unmatched. CDR1 is SGHAT, CDR2 FQNNGV, per germline. This CDR3 is 18 amino acids long. CDR3 bases: TGTGCCAGCAGCTTAACTCCTTCGGCGGGGGGGCCCGAAGATACGCAGTATTTT. Translation: CASSLTPSAGGPEDTQYF.

There are many counts of this clonotype. The genes are TRBV10-3 and TRBJ2-3; D remains unclear. The V and J ends lost 7 bases and 2 bases respectively, with 10 bases between them. This CDR3 contains 13 residues. Germline values: CDR1 ENHRY, CDR2 SYGVKD. In DNA form, the CDR3 reads TGTGCCATCACCTCCAAATACACAGATACGCAGTATTTT. It encodes CAITSKYTDTQYF.

Written as DNA, the CDR3 is TGCGCCAGCAGCCGGGGGGACGGTAACACTGAAGCTTTCTTT. This codes for CASSRGDGNTEAFF. The chain employs TRBV5-1 and TRBJ1-1, with D possibly TRBD1 on 5 matching bases. CDR1 and CDR2 from the germline V gene are SGHRS and YFSETQ. There are 14 residues in the CDR3. The V gene lost 4 bases and the J gene lost 2 bases, with 12 bases spanning the gap. Full variable domain (missing parts from reference TRBV5-1 and TRBJ1-1): KAGVTQTPRYLIKTRGQQVTLSCSPISGHRSVSWYQQTPGQGLQFLFEYFSETQRNKGNFPGRFSGRQFSNSRSEMNVSTLELGDSALYLCASSRGDGNTEAFFGQGTRLTVV.

This rearrangement joins TRBV10-2 to TRBJ2-7; 9 positions match TRBD1. The CDR3 has 18 amino acids. CDR1 and CDR2 (germline): WSHSY, SAAADI. V trimming: 10 bases; J trimming: 3 bases; junction bases outside the gene matches: 22. The DNA of the CDR3 is TGCGCCACCGAAGGAGTGGGGGTGGAGGACAGGGGACACTACGAGCAGTACTTC. As protein: CATEGVGVEDRGHYEQYF.

There are a few counts of this clonotype. In DNA, the CDR3 is TGTGCCAGCAGCTTACAGCCAGGGAGGGGGGAGACCCAGTACTTC. It translates to CASSLQPGRGETQYF. The V and J genes are TRBV7-2 and TRBJ2-5; D is possibly TRBD2 (7 bases). The ends were cut back, 2 bases at V and 5 bases at J, with 15 bases in the middle. The CDR3 loop spans 15 amino acids. Looked up from germline, CDR1 is SGHTA and CDR2 is FQGNSA.

This clonotype has ten or more counts. The chain is built from TRBV18 and TRBJ1-1; D remains unclear. Germline CDR1 reads KGHSH; CDR2 reads LQKENI. The V end was cut by 2 bases, the J end by 1 base, with 5 bases between. The CDR3 runs to 13 residues. The DNA for the CDR3 is TGTGCCAGCTCACCAAACCCGAACACTGAAGCTTTCTTT. Its protein product is CASSPNPNTEAFF.

The V gene is TRBV30, the J gene TRBJ2-6; D gene uncertain. The CDR3 is 14 residues long. Trimming stripped 2 bases from V and 0 bases from J, with 5 bases between. Germline values: CDR1 GTSNPN, CDR2 SVGIG (reference sequence). The CDR3 protein is CAWSWGSGANVLTF. CDR3 coding DNA: TGTGCCTGGAGTTGGGGCTCTGGGGCCAACGTCCTGACTTTC.

Ten or more counts support this clonotype. The V gene is TRBV19, the J gene TRBJ2-1, with D maybe TRBD2 (6 bases). Germline values: CDR1 LNHDA, CDR2 SQIVND (reference sequence). There are 15 residues in the CDR3. V lost 3 bases and J 8 bases, leaving 17 bases between the germline ends. CDR3 protein: CASSIGGTGQHEQFF. The CDR3 bases are TGTGCCAGTAGTATCGGCGGGACGGGCCAACATGAGCAGTTCTTC.

This clonotype was seen at least ten times. The CDR3 region has the DNA TGCAGCGCCCGGACAGGGATGAACACTGAAGCTTTCTTT. This sequence encodes CSARTGMNTEAFF. The rearrangement uses TRBV29-1 and TRBJ1-1, with 8 bases fitting TRBD1. This CDR3 spans 13 amino acids. CDR1 is SQVTM and CDR2 is ANQGSEA in the germline V gene. Unmatched junction bases numbered 4, after V lost 7 bases and J lost 0 bases.

In its sample, this clonotype was seen many times. The chain employs TRBV7-9 and TRBJ2-7; 7 bases agree with TRBD2. CDR1 is SEHNR, CDR2 FQNEAQ, per germline (reference sequence). Unmatched junction bases numbered 14, after V lost 5 bases and J lost 4 bases. The CDR3 extends over 16 amino acids. The DNA for the CDR3 is TGTGCCAGCAGCCTTGCCCAACTAGCGAAGGATTACGAGCAGTACTTC. Amino acids: CASSLAQLAKDYEQYF.

In its sample, this clonotype was seen many times. V gene TRBV7-8 combines with J gene TRBJ2-1, with D perhaps TRBD1 or TRBD2 (5 bases each). Germline lookup yields CDR1 SGHVS and CDR2 FQNEAQ. The CDR3 has 15 amino acids. V was trimmed by 8 bases and J by 4 bases, leaving 18 bases between them. The CDR3 loop reads CASRLRAGSYNEQFF. The CDR3 nucleotides read TGTGCCAGCCGGCTGAGGGCAGGGAGTTACAATGAGCAGTTCTTC.

The J gene is TRBJ1-2, the V gene TRBV10-3; 7 nucleotides align to TRBD1. The CDR3 consists of 11 residues. The germline gives CDR1 ENHRY, CDR2 SYGVKD. After removal of 11 bases from V and 4 bases from J, the junction contained 4 bases not matched to a gene. In DNA, the CDR3 is TGTGCCGTTTCAGGGGGCTATGGCTACACCTTC. This codes for CAVSGGYGYTF.

In this sample, this clonotype turned up many times. The chain uses TRBV6-6 and TRBJ1-1, with D perhaps matching TRBD1 (6 bases). Germline values: CDR1 MNHNY, CDR2 SVGAGI (reference sequence). This CDR3 region has 17 residues. Trimming removed 2 bases at V and 0 bases at J, with 16 bases between. The CDR3 loop reads CASSYPGGAGMNTEAFF. The DNA of the CDR3 is TGTGCCAGCAGTTACCCTGGGGGGGCGGGTATGAACACTGAAGCTTTCTTT.